The 23 T cell receptor beta chains presented below share a single source sample, sequenced in a study of T cells in Graves' hyperthyroidism and ophthalmopathy. RNA transcripts served as the template for amplifying TCR beta CDR3 regions. Initially, a first-round RT-PCR of the TCR CDR3 employed the HTBI primer set. TCRdb used MiXCR to reprocess the multiplex PCR reads, holding one entry per CDR3 protein. Of some 550,000 distinct CDR3 sequences listed, less than 25% are singletons. Sequencing was done on a sample of blood. These receptors all come from a man between 18 and 35 years old with Graves' hyperthyroidism.

The sample holds a few counts of this clonotype. This rearrangement joins TRBV4-1 to TRBJ2-5, with a weak D call TRBD2 (6 bases). The CDR3 has 16 amino acids. Germline values: CDR1 MGHRA, CDR2 YSYEKL. V was clipped by 1 base and J by 2 bases, with 14 bases between them. The CDR3 sequence is CASSQGGAGGQETQYF. As DNA, the CDR3 is TGCGCCAGCAGCCAAGGCGGGGCTGGCGGGCAAGAGACCCAGTACTTC.

V is TRBV28 and J is TRBJ1-5; possibly TRBD1 for D (6 bases). The CDR3 spans 17 residues. The germline V and J ends were trimmed by 4 bases and 6 bases, with 22 bases remaining between them. CDR1 and CDR2 (germline): MDHEN, SYDVKM. CDR3 protein: CASSYNRVWTIGQPQHF. CDR3 DNA: TGTGCCAGCAGTTACAACAGGGTTTGGACTATTGGTCAGCCCCAGCATTTT.

This clonotype was observed many times. V usage is TRBV6-1 and J usage is TRBJ1-5; 7 nucleotides line up with TRBD1. Germline trimming cut 4 bases from V and 4 bases from J; bases unmatched to any gene: 13. CDR1 MNHNS and CDR2 SASEGT come from the germline V gene. The CDR3 covers 17 residues. CDR3 DNA sequence: TGTGCCAGCAGTGGCCCGGGGACAGATCCCTTGAATCAGCCCCAGCATTTT. Its protein is CASSGPGTDPLNQPQHF.

The rearrangement joins TRBV6-1 to TRBJ2-7; TRBD1 agrees at 8 bases. This CDR3 contains 14 residues. The V gene end was trimmed by 4 bases and the J gene end by 3 bases; junction bases not matched to a gene: 5. From germline, CDR1 is MNHNS and CDR2 SASEGT. The CDR3 sequence is CASSAGQGIYEQYF. In nucleotides, the CDR3 is TGTGCCAGCAGTGCCGGACAGGGTATCTACGAGCAGTACTTC.

A word on this clonotype: This may come from a read error, since a much larger clone is one base off. The genes are TRBV20-1 and TRBJ1-1; the D gene is possibly TRBD1 (6 bases). With 5 bases removed from V and 5 bases from J, the gap between germline ends came to 15 bases. The germline V gene encodes CDR1 DFQATT and CDR2 SNEGSKA (reference sequence). CDR3 length: 13 residues. The CDR3 region has the DNA TGCAGTGCTGCCGGACAGTATTGGACTGAAGCTTTCTTT. Translating it yields CSAAGQYWTEAFF.

At least ten counts were recorded for this clonotype. This chain uses TRBV6-5 with TRBJ2-7; D uncertain. CDR3 length equals 11 residues. V dropped 6 bases and J dropped 4 bases, with 7 bases sitting between them. Looked up from germline, CDR1 is MNHEY and CDR2 is SVGAGI. The CDR3 loop is CASSTLYEQYF. The CDR3 DNA reads TGTGCCAGCAGCACCCTTTACGAGCAGTACTTC.

This clonotype has at least ten counts. V usage is TRBV4-1 and J usage is TRBJ2-5; D gene ambiguous. CDR3 length: 14 amino acids. Trimming cost V 6 bases and J 0 bases, with 11 bases left between them. The V gene's germline CDR1 is MGHRA and CDR2 YSYEKL. The CDR3 DNA is TGCGCCAGCAGTCCCACAGATTACCAAGAGACCCAGTACTTC. It yields the protein CASSPTDYQETQYF.

This clonotype was observed many times. The CDR3, as DNA: TGTGCCACCCGACCAGACGGTCACTCTGAAGCTTTCTTT. It encodes CATRPDGHSEAFF. The gene calls are TRBV24-1 and TRBJ1-1; D is unresolved. CDR3 length: 13 residues. The V end lost 9 bases, the J end lost 6 bases, and 16 bases lay between the germline ends. The germline V gene encodes CDR1 KGHDR and CDR2 SFDVKD.

The rearrangement uses TRBV10-3 and TRBJ1-2; TRBD1 aligns across 9 bases. The CDR3 is made up of 14 amino acids. The trim removed 4 bases at V and 4 bases at J, leaving 4 bases unmatched. CDR1 and CDR2 from the germline V gene are ENHRY and SYGVKD. DNA for the CDR3: TGTGCCATCAGTGGGGGACAGGGAGGCTATGGCTACACCTTC. Its protein product is CAISGGQGGYGYTF.

This clonotype was observed at least ten times. CDR3 protein: CASGLALGTAYEQYF. In nucleotides, the CDR3 is TGTGCTAGTGGTTTAGCCCTAGGGACTGCCTACGAGCAGTACTTC. J is TRBJ2-7 and V is TRBV12-5, with D perhaps matching TRBD2 (6 bases). Germline loops: CDR1 LGHNT, CDR2 FRNRAP. The V and J ends lost 3 bases and 2 bases respectively, with 14 bases between them. The CDR3 runs 15 residues. The whole variable domain, filled in from reference TRBV12-5 and TRBJ2-7, reads DARVTQTPRHKVTEMGQEVTMRCQPILGHNTVFWYRQTMMQGLELLAYFRNRAPLDDSGMPKDRFSAEMPDATLATLKIQPSEPRDSAVYFCASGLALGTAYEQYFGPGTRLTVT.

The table lists this clonotype with many counts. The chain has TRBV12-3 or TRBV12-4 and TRBJ2-7; D assignment may be TRBD1 or TRBD2 (5 bases each). Deletions cut 8 bases from V and 0 bases from J, with 26 bases between. There are 18 residues in the CDR3. The CDR3 coding sequence is TGTGCCAGCGGAGCCCAACCGGGACCCTTGGGGAGCTCCTACGAGCAGTACTTC. It codes for CASGAQPGPLGSSYEQYF.

The sample holds a few counts of this clonotype. The chain carries TRBV20-1 and TRBJ2-7, with 9 bases that match TRBD2. After removal of 3 bases from V and 3 bases from J, the junction contained 3 bases not matched to a gene. This CDR3 has 13 amino acids. Germline V lookup: CDR1 DFQATT, CDR2 SNEGSKA (reference sequence). Here the CDR3 reads CSASRLAVYEQYF. In nucleotides, the CDR3 is TGCAGTGCTAGTAGACTAGCGGTCTACGAGCAGTACTTC.

Only one count was recorded for this clonotype. V is TRBV7-9 and J is TRBJ2-7; D remains unclear. The V gene lost 7 bases and the J gene lost 2 bases, with 15 bases spanning the gap. In germline, CDR1 is SEHNR, CDR2 FQNEAQ (reference sequence). The CDR3 runs 14 residues. The CDR3 DNA reads as TGTGCCAGCACCACTGCGTCCAGTACCTACGAGCAGTACTTC. Its translation is CASTTASSTYEQYF.

This chain links TRBV9 with TRBJ2-2, with 7 bases that match TRBD1. From germline, CDR1 is SGDLS and CDR2 YYNGEE. The CDR3 length is 16 residues. V lost 0 bases, J lost 2 bases, and 4 bases stayed unmatched. The DNA of the CDR3 is TGTGCCAGCAGCGTAGGGGGGACAGCCAACACCGGGGAGCTGTTTTTT. As protein: CASSVGGTANTGELFF.

This clonotype was observed a few times. V usage is TRBV12-3 or TRBV12-4 and J usage is TRBJ1-1; D remains ambiguous. Trimming left V 2 bases short and J 4 bases short, with 11 bases between. The CDR3 is 14 amino acids. CDR3 sequence reads: CASSLMGEGTEAFF. In DNA form, the CDR3 reads TGTGCCAGCAGTTTAATGGGTGAGGGCACTGAAGCTTTCTTT.

J is TRBJ2-2 and V is TRBV28; no clear D. V was clipped by 7 bases and J by 2 bases, with 11 bases between them. The CDR3 has 14 amino acids. CDR1 and CDR2 (germline): MDHEN, SYDVKM. This CDR3 is CASIASLNTGELFF. Here the CDR3 DNA reads TGTGCCAGCATCGCCAGCCTAAACACCGGGGAGCTGTTTTTT.

J is TRBJ2-7 and V is TRBV7-8; 8 positions match TRBD1. Germline V gives CDR1 SGHVS, CDR2 FQNEAQ. V shed 5 bases and J 3 bases; nucleotides not matched to a gene: 9. CDR3 length: 15 residues. As DNA, the CDR3 is TGTGCCAGCAGCCACGGACAGGGAAGGCTCTACGAGCAGTACTTC. It codes for CASSHGQGRLYEQYF.

This clonotype appeared many times. The V and J genes are TRBV6-5 and TRBJ1-1; TRBD1 might be the D (6 bases). Germline assignment: CDR1 MNHEY and CDR2 SVGAGI. The CDR3 has 14 amino acids. Trimming took 8 bases from V and 6 from J, leaving 19 bases between them. CDR3 in DNA: TGTGCCAGCCCTCCGGTGGGCAGGGGAGCTGAAGCTTTCTTT. This codes for CASPPVGRGAEAFF.

This chain links TRBV28 with TRBJ2-7; TRBD1 matches at 7 bases. The CDR3 length is 15 residues. Germline loops: CDR1 MDHEN, CDR2 SYDVKM. With V trimmed by 4 bases and J by 7 bases, 13 bases remained unmatched. The CDR3 sequence is CASSSTGTVFGEQYF. In DNA form, the CDR3 reads TGTGCCAGCAGTTCAACCGGGACAGTATTCGGGGAGCAGTACTTC. Full variable domain (remainder filled in from reference TRBV28 and TRBJ2-7): DVKVTQSSRYLVKRTGEKVFLECVQDMDHENMFWYRQDPGLGLRLIYFSYDVKMKEKGDIPEGYSVSREKKERFSLILESASTNQTSMYLCASSSTGTVFGEQYFGPGTRLTVT.

V and J are TRBV6-1 and TRBJ2-7; D uncertain. V was clipped by 6 bases and J by 0 bases, with 9 bases between them. Germline CDR1 and CDR2: MNHNS and SASEGT. The CDR3 covers 13 residues. The CDR3 protein is CASRILSSYEQYF. The CDR3 DNA sequence: TGTGCCAGCAGAATCCTGAGCTCCTACGAGCAGTACTTC.

CDR3 in DNA: TGTGCCAGCAGAGGACTAGCGGGAGAGTGGGGGGAGCTGTTTTTT. Translation gives CASRGLAGEWGELFF. This chain uses TRBV6-2 or TRBV6-3 with TRBJ2-2; TRBD2 matches at 13 bases. The V gene's germline CDR1 is MNHEY and CDR2 SVGEGT. This CDR3 has 15 residues. The ends lost 6 bases at V and 8 bases at J; junction bases unmatched: 6.

The rearrangement links TRBV6-1 to TRBJ2-5, with unresolved D. Germline V gives CDR1 MNHNS, CDR2 SASEGT. The CDR3 covers 14 residues. Trimming pared 6 bases from V and 4 bases from J, leaving 15 bases between. The CDR3 DNA is TGTGCCAGCAGCCCCGGGTCTCTGGCAGAGACCCAGTACTTC. This codes for CASSPGSLAETQYF.

This clonotype was seen only a few times. The gene calls are TRBV30 and TRBJ1-1, with D possibly matching TRBD1 (6 bases). The germline CDR1 and CDR2 sequences are GTSNPN and SVGIG (reference sequence). This CDR3 contains 12 residues. The ends were cut back, 5 bases at V and 7 bases at J, with 14 bases in the middle. The CDR3 loop is CAWEGGPNEAFF. In DNA form, the CDR3 reads TGTGCCTGGGAGGGGGGGCCAAATGAAGCTTTCTTT. The full variable domain, with the rest looked up from reference TRBV30 and TRBJ1-1, is SQTIHQWPATLVQPVGSPLSLECTVEGTSNPNLYWYRQAAGRGLQLLFYSVGIGQISSEVPQNLSASRPQDRQFILSSKKLLLSDSGFYLCAWEGGPNEAFFGQGTRLTVV.